These 22 T cell receptor beta chains were all obtained from the same sample, sequenced in a study of CD8 T cells in ankylosing spondylitis. Study outcomes and limitations: Seemingly distinctive of ankylosing spondylitis blood was a TCR beta motif formed by eight highly homologous variants.

Antigens for these TCRs are unknown. MiXCR, applied by TCRdb to the 5' RACE reads, yields one record per CDR3 protein. There are about 420,000 distinct CDR3 sequences in the sample; under 25% occur only once, and 16% lies in the top ten. Sequenced material: blood, either unsorted or a sorted T cell fraction (not recorded which). The source of these receptors is a male donor with ankylosing spondylitis.

The sample holds many counts of this clonotype. One end of the junction varies from germline; a read error may be responsible. The CDR3 reads CASSFHTDTQYF. CDR3 nucleotides: TGTGCCAGCAGCTTTCACACAGATACGCAGTATTTT. V and J are TRBV5-1 and TRBJ2-3; D is undetermined. CDR3 length: 12 residues. The germline gives CDR1 SGHRS, CDR2 YFSETQ.

V and J are TRBV24-1 and TRBJ2-1, with D uncertain. The CDR3 has 17 residues. With 5 bases removed from V and 0 bases from J, the gap between germline ends came to 16 bases. Germline assignment: CDR1 KGHDR and CDR2 SFDVKD. The CDR3 sequence: CATSGTLRLSSYNEQFF. For the CDR3, the DNA is TGTGCCACCAGTGGAACCCTTAGATTGAGCTCCTACAATGAGCAGTTCTTC.

The chain joins TRBV20-1 to TRBJ2-3; D perhaps matches TRBD1 (5 bases). The CDR3 is made up of 16 amino acids. The germline V gene encodes CDR1 DFQATT and CDR2 SNEGSKA (reference sequence). V lost 6 bases, J lost 1 base, and 20 bases lay in between. The CDR3 sequence: CSAGPVAPRGTDTQYF. The CDR3 region has the DNA TGCAGTGCGGGCCCCGTGGCCCCCAGGGGCACAGATACGCAGTATTTT.

The chain carries TRBV6-5 and TRBJ2-5; 7 positions match TRBD1. The CDR3 is 15 amino acids. Germline V gives CDR1 MNHEY, CDR2 SVGAGI. V trimming: 0 bases; J trimming: 4 bases; junction bases outside the gene matches: 5. The CDR3 region is CASSYSLQGRETQYF. In DNA, the CDR3 is TGTGCCAGCAGTTACTCGTTACAGGGGCGAGAGACCCAGTACTTC.

This rearrangement joins TRBV7-9 to TRBJ2-7; possible D gene TRBD1, 6 bases. The ends were cut back, 1 base at V and 4 bases at J, with 20 bases in the middle. Germline loops: CDR1 SEHNR, CDR2 FQNEAQ (reference sequence). The CDR3 consists of 17 residues. The CDR3 sequence: CASSLGPGRGRGYEQYF. For the CDR3, the DNA is TGTGCCAGCAGCTTAGGTCCGGGCAGGGGCCGTGGGTACGAGCAGTACTTC.

This clonotype was counted a few times. V gene TRBV7-6 combines with J gene TRBJ1-2, with D perhaps matching TRBD1 (6 bases). CDR1 SGHVS and CDR2 FNYEAQ come from the germline V gene. V lost 3 bases and J 8 bases, leaving 16 bases between the germline ends. The CDR3 runs to 14 residues. The CDR3 sequence: CASSFRTDFQGYTF. The CDR3 DNA follows: TGTGCCAGCAGCTTCAGGACAGATTTTCAGGGCTACACCTTC.

This clonotype was counted only a few times. The chain recombines TRBV5-1 with TRBJ2-1; maybe TRBD2 (6 bases). Looked up from germline, CDR1 is SGHRS and CDR2 is YFSETQ. This CDR3 contains 15 residues. The V end was cut by 6 bases, the J end by 8 bases, with 21 bases between. The CDR3 DNA reads as TGCGCCAGCACCCGGCTCGGGTACGGCGGGGATGAGCAGTTCTTC. Amino acid sequence: CASTRLGYGGDEQFF.

The CDR3 protein is CASRLAGVSGELFF. The DNA of the CDR3 is TGTGCCAGCCGACTAGCGGGAGTTTCCGGGGAGCTGTTTTTT. This rearrangement joins TRBV2 to TRBJ2-2; TRBD2 agrees at 12 bases. CDR3 length: 14 residues. The germline V gene has CDR1 SNHLY and CDR2 FYNNEI. Trimming cost V 8 bases and J 6 bases; bases outside gene matches: 4.

The chain couples TRBV7-9 to TRBJ1-2, with 7 bases matching TRBD1. The CDR3 covers 16 residues. Germline V gene sequence: CDR1 SEHNR, CDR2 FQNEAQ (reference sequence). The ends lost 3 bases at V and 4 bases at J; junction bases unmatched: 11. In DNA form, the CDR3 reads TGTGCCAGCAGCTTCACTGGAACAGGGGAAATCTATGGCTACACCTTC. It encodes CASSFTGTGEIYGYTF. Complete variable domain (other parts from reference TRBV7-9 and TRBJ1-2): DTGVSQNPRHKITKRGQNVTFRCDPISEHNRLYWYRQTLGQGPEFLTYFQNEAQLEKSRLLSDRFSAERPKGSFSTLEIQRTEQGDSAMYLCASSFTGTGEIYGYTFGSGTRLTVV.

This clonotype was observed a handful of times. This chain connects TRBV29-1 to TRBJ1-1, with TRBD1 as a possible D gene (5 bases). CDR3 length equals 12 residues. Per germline, CDR1 SQVTM and CDR2 ANQGSEA. V lost 8 bases, J lost 7 bases, and 17 bases lay in between. This chain's CDR3 is CSLGGTLNEAFF. The CDR3 coding sequence is TGCAGCCTTGGGGGGACCTTAAATGAAGCTTTCTTT.

This clonotype was detected only a few times. The chain joins TRBV5-6 to TRBJ2-5, with 10 positions matching TRBD2. The CDR3 totals 15 residues. CDR1 is SGHDT and CDR2 is YYEEEE in the germline V gene. After removal of 0 bases from V and 5 bases from J, the junction contained 4 bases not matched to a gene. CDR3 DNA sequence: TGTGCCAGCAGCTTGGGGGGACTAGCGAGGGAGACCCAGTACTTC. Translated, it gives CASSLGGLARETQYF.

This chain connects TRBV12-3 or TRBV12-4 to TRBJ2-4, with 9 bases that match TRBD1. J gave up 0 bases and V 4 bases, and 1 base lay outside the gene matches. This CDR3 spans 15 amino acids. The CDR3, as DNA: TGTGCCAGCAGTTGGACAGGGGTAGCCAAAAACATTCAGTACTTC. Amino acids: CASSWTGVAKNIQYF.

Of note for this clonotype: A much more abundant neighbour one base away suggests this may be a read error. This rearrangement joins TRBV6-1 to TRBJ2-1, with TRBD1 as a possible D gene (5 bases). CDR1 and CDR2 (germline): MNHNS, SASEGT. Trimming removed 2 bases at V and 1 base at J, with 6 bases between. The CDR3 sequence is 14 residues long. CDR3 DNA sequence: TGTGCCAGCAGTGAACAGGGTTCCTACAATGAGCAGTTCTTC. Encoded protein: CASSEQGSYNEQFF.

This clonotype was detected only a few times. The rearrangement links TRBV20-1 to TRBJ2-5; 14 nucleotides align to TRBD2. The germline V gene has CDR1 DFQATT and CDR2 SNEGSKA (reference sequence). The CDR3 contains 17 residues. The V and J ends lost 4 bases and 5 bases, in that order; junction bases with no gene match: 12. The CDR3 region has the DNA TGCAGTGCTATCGGGACTAGCGGGAGCCCCGTCCCGGAGACCCAGTACTTC. Amino acids: CSAIGTSGSPVPETQYF.

This clonotype was recorded at least ten times. V and J are TRBV11-1 and TRBJ2-7; 9 nucleotides line up with TRBD1. V dropped 5 bases and J dropped 1; count of bases not matched to a gene: 15. The CDR3 contains 18 residues. The germline gives CDR1 SGHAT, CDR2 FQDESV (reference sequence). The CDR3 spells CASSHPQLGQGHSYEQYF. CDR3 bases: TGTGCCAGCAGCCATCCTCAGCTCGGACAGGGGCATTCCTACGAGCAGTACTTC.

This clonotype was seen a handful of times. The chain is built from TRBV12-5 and TRBJ1-2; D unclear. The CDR3 consists of 14 residues. CDR1 is LGHNT and CDR2 is FRNRAP in the germline V gene. Trimming took 1 base from V and 4 from J, leaving 10 bases between them. The CDR3 here is CASGLASTPYGYTF. CDR3 DNA sequence: TGTGCTAGTGGTTTGGCATCGACCCCCTATGGCTACACCTTC.

The V call is TRBV5-1, the J call TRBJ2-1; 9 nucleotides line up with TRBD2. Germline-derived CDR1 and CDR2 are SGHRS and YFSETQ. The CDR3 length is 15 residues. V trimming: 1 base; J trimming: 4 bases; junction bases outside the gene matches: 3. The CDR3 nucleotides read TGCGCCAGCAGCTTGAACCTAGCGGGATACAATGAGCAGTTCTTC. Protein product: CASSLNLAGYNEQFF.

CDR3 amino acids: CASRAGARTRQGVNYGYTF. CDR3 in DNA: TGTGCCAGCCGGGCTGGGGCGAGGACCAGGCAGGGGGTTAACTATGGCTACACCTTC. The chain links TRBV28 to TRBJ1-2; 7 nucleotides line up with TRBD1. The V gene's germline CDR1 is MDHEN and CDR2 SYDVKM. This CDR3 is 19 amino acids long. V lost 8 bases to trimming and J lost 1 base; unmatched junction nucleotides: 22.

This clonotype was seen more than once but under ten times. V gene TRBV7-2 combines with J gene TRBJ2-5, with TRBD1 matching over 7 bases. Germline V gives CDR1 SGHTA, CDR2 FQGNSA. The CDR3 has 15 amino acids. Unmatched junction bases numbered 3, after V lost 1 base and J lost 1 base. CDR3: CASSLEGQTQETQYF. The CDR3 DNA reads TGTGCCAGCAGCTTAGAGGGACAGACCCAAGAGACCCAGTACTTC.

In its sample, this clonotype was seen many times. This sequence joins TRBV5-1 and TRBJ2-7; possibly TRBD1 or TRBD2 for D (5 bases each). This CDR3 region has 14 residues. Germline lookup yields CDR1 SGHRS and CDR2 YFSETQ. V was pared by 0 bases and J by 2 bases, with 9 bases between. The CDR3 coding sequence is TGCGCCAGCAGCTTGGTGGGACGAACCTACGAGCAGTACTTC. Residues: CASSLVGRTYEQYF.

This clonotype was observed a handful of times. This chain connects TRBV4-3 to TRBJ2-3; TRBD2 is a possible D gene (5 bases). In germline, CDR1 is LGHNA, CDR2 YSLEER. The germline V and J ends were trimmed by 0 bases and 8 bases, with 9 bases remaining between them. The CDR3 contains 13 residues. CDR3 residues: CASSQESGLTQYF. The CDR3 coding sequence is TGCGCCAGCAGCCAAGAGTCAGGACTTACGCAGTATTTT.

This clonotype has just a few counts. The genes are TRBV15 and TRBJ1-1; perhaps TRBD1 as D (5 bases). Germline V CDR1 and CDR2: LNHNV, YYDKDF (reference sequence). Trimming took off 0 bases at V and 0 bases at J, with 11 bases between the two ends. CDR3 length: 16 amino acids. The CDR3 region has the DNA TGTGCCACCAGCAGAGATCCGGGGGTGATGAACACTGAAGCTTTCTTT. Protein product: CATSRDPGVMNTEAFF.